These 3 T cell receptor beta chains originate from one sample sequenced in a study of blood T cell repertoires in COVID-19. TCRdb's table, derived via immunoSEQ multiplex PCR, lists solely in-frame clones and lacks some. The top ten clones hold approximately 25% of a sample with about 52,000 clones, about 84% of them seen once. Sequencing was carried out using peripheral blood. Every receptor here comes from a woman older than 75 with acute or convalescent COVID-19.

The chain joins TRBV27 to TRBJ1-6; a weak D match, TRBD1 (5 bases). The V gene lost 7 bases and the J gene lost 7 bases, with 14 bases spanning the gap. The CDR3 contains 14 residues. The germline CDR1 and CDR2 sequences are MNHEY and SMNVEV (reference sequence). CDR3 nucleotides: TGTGCCAGCACACGGAGGGACGCAAATTCACCCCTCCACTTT. This encodes CASTRRDANSPLHF.

This clone was counted a single time. J is TRBJ2-1 and V is TRBV2, with 7 bases fitting TRBD1. This CDR3 is built from 13 residues. Trimming at V came to 4 bases and at J to 5 bases, leaving 2 bases not matched to a gene. Germline V gene lookup returns CDR1 SNHLY and CDR2 FYNNEI. The DNA of the CDR3 is TGTGCCAGCAGTGCGGGACAGCACAATGAGCAGTTCTTC. Its translation is CASSAGQHNEQFF.

This clone has just a few counts. This chain links TRBV9 with TRBJ1-6; D possibly corresponds to TRBD1 (5 bases). V was cut by 4 bases and J by 6 bases, with 14 bases left in between. CDR1 and CDR2 from the germline V gene are SGDLS and YYNGEE. The CDR3 contains 15 residues. The chain's CDR3 is CASSFGGSANSPLHF. CDR3 coding DNA: TGTGCCAGCAGCTTTGGGGGGTCTGCTAATTCACCCCTCCACTTT.